The 12 T cell receptor beta chains reported below all come from one sample, sequenced in a study of neurological immune-mediated disorders. TCRdb recomputed calls from the 5' RACE reads with MiXCR, one row per CDR3 protein. The sample records around 80,000 distinct CDR3 sequences, approximately 10% being singletons. The material sequenced was PBMCs. Receptors originate from a man aged 40-55 years in good health.

This clonotype was detected many times. The CDR3 protein is CASSPRDISYEQYF. The CDR3 DNA follows: TGTGCCAGCAGCCCTCGGGACATCTCCTACGAGCAGTACTTC. The chain has TRBV7-7 and TRBJ2-7, with a possible D match to TRBD1 (6 bases). V was pared by 5 bases and J by 0 bases, with 11 bases between. Germline assignment: CDR1 SSHAT and CDR2 FNYEAQ (reference sequence). This CDR3 has 14 amino acids.

This clonotype was picked up many times. This sequence joins TRBV20-1 and TRBJ2-1; 15 nucleotides line up with TRBD2. The CDR3 has 19 residues. The J segment lost 5 bases and the V segment lost 6 bases, leaving 17 bases of the junction unmatched. CDR1 is DFQATT and CDR2 is SNEGSKA in the germline V gene (reference sequence). As DNA, the CDR3 is TGCAGTGCCCCGATGCCCCCGGGACTAGCGGGAGGAACCCACAATGAGCAGTTCTTC. This codes for CSAPMPPGLAGGTHNEQFF.

This clonotype appeared many times. V gene TRBV7-9 combines with J gene TRBJ1-1; D unresolved. With 4 bases removed from V and 1 base from J, the gap between germline ends came to 10 bases. This CDR3 spans 14 amino acids. CDR1 SEHNR and CDR2 FQNEAQ come from the germline V gene (reference sequence). The CDR3 here is CASSSRKGNTEAFF. CDR3 sequence (DNA): TGTGCCAGCAGCTCGCGGAAGGGGAACACTGAAGCTTTCTTT.

As for this clonotype: A read error is possible here, since a much larger clone lies one base away. This chain links TRBV5-1 with TRBJ2-7; 11 nucleotides match TRBD2. The germline CDR1 and CDR2 sequences are SGHRS and YFSETQ. The CDR3 length is 17 residues. CDR3 in amino acids: CAISPGSGGASVHEQYF. CDR3 nucleotide sequence: TGCGCCATCAGCCCCGGTAGCGGGGGGGCCTCAGTCCACGAGCAGTACTTC.

This clonotype was found many times. The V call is TRBV20-1, the J call TRBJ1-1; D ambiguous. Germline V gives CDR1 DFQATT, CDR2 SNEGSKA (reference sequence). The V end was cut by 6 bases, the J end by 7 bases, with 21 bases between. The CDR3 runs 14 residues. The CDR3 spells CSALSNIRDVEAFF. The CDR3 DNA reads as TGCAGTGCCCTATCAAATATAAGGGATGTTGAAGCTTTCTTT.

In its sample, this clonotype was seen many times. DNA of the CDR3: TGTGCCAGCAGCGCCGCCATGGGGGTCTCCTACAATGAGCAGTTCTTC. Translation gives CASSAAMGVSYNEQFF. V usage is TRBV9 and J usage is TRBJ2-1; D is tentatively TRBD1 or TRBD2 (5 bases each). Trimming removed 3 bases at V and 0 bases at J, with 13 bases between. Germline lookup yields CDR1 SGDLS and CDR2 YYNGEE. The CDR3 runs 16 residues.

To note about this clonotype: Given a much more abundant clone one base away, this may be a read error. V usage is TRBV20-1 and J usage is TRBJ2-5; D is undetermined. The CDR3 consists of 11 residues. V was clipped by 4 bases and J by 3 bases, with 6 bases between them. Germline CDR1 DFQATT, CDR2 SNEGSKA (reference sequence). CDR3 protein: CSAKWEETQYF. DNA of the CDR3: TGCAGTGCTAAGTGGGAAGAGACCCAGTACTTC.

This clonotype was found many times. The gene calls are TRBV6-5 and TRBJ2-3, with 13 positions matching TRBD2. Trimming cost V 5 bases and J 8 bases; bases outside gene matches: 7. CDR3 length equals 15 residues. CDR1 and CDR2 (germline): MNHEY, SVGAGI. Here the CDR3 reads CASSGGTSGEATQYF. The CDR3 DNA reads as TGTGCCAGCAGTGGGGGGACTAGCGGGGAGGCTACGCAGTATTTT.

In this sample, this clonotype turned up many times. This chain uses TRBV5-5 with TRBJ2-3; 10 bases match TRBD2. The CDR3 spans 20 residues. The V segment lost 1 base and the J segment 3 bases; nucleotides outside the gene matches: 17. Germline loops: CDR1 SGHKS, CDR2 YYEKEE (reference sequence). DNA for the CDR3: TGTGCCAGCAGCTTGAGGGAGGGGACTAGCGCGGGCATTGGGACAGATACGCAGTATTTT. Translating it yields CASSLREGTSAGIGTDTQYF.

This clonotype was observed at least ten times. The rearrangement uses TRBV27 and TRBJ1-5; 7 nucleotides align to TRBD1. The J segment lost 4 bases and the V segment lost 5 bases, leaving 2 bases of the junction unmatched. The CDR3 has 13 residues. Per germline, CDR1 MNHEY and CDR2 SMNVEV (reference sequence). CDR3 nucleotides: TGTGCCAGCAGTAGACAGGGAAATCAGCCCCAGCATTTT. This gives the protein CASSRQGNQPQHF.

This clonotype appeared a few times. The chain carries TRBV7-6 and TRBJ2-3, with 9 bases matching TRBD2. The CDR3 contains 18 residues. V shed 5 bases and J 0 bases; nucleotides not matched to a gene: 12. CDR1 and CDR2 (germline): SGHVS, FNYEAQ. This CDR3 reads CASSGAAGGKTSTDTQYF. The CDR3 coding sequence is TGTGCCAGCAGCGGGGCAGCGGGGGGCAAAACGAGCACAGATACGCAGTATTTT.

The V gene is TRBV20-1, the J gene TRBJ1-5; the D gene is possibly TRBD1 (6 bases). The CDR3 runs 15 residues. The V end was cut by 3 bases, the J end by 0 bases, with 12 bases between. Germline V CDR1 and CDR2: DFQATT, SNEGSKA (reference sequence). The CDR3: CSASQGIYSNQPQHF. The CDR3 region has the DNA TGCAGTGCTAGTCAGGGGATCTATAGCAATCAGCCCCAGCATTTT.